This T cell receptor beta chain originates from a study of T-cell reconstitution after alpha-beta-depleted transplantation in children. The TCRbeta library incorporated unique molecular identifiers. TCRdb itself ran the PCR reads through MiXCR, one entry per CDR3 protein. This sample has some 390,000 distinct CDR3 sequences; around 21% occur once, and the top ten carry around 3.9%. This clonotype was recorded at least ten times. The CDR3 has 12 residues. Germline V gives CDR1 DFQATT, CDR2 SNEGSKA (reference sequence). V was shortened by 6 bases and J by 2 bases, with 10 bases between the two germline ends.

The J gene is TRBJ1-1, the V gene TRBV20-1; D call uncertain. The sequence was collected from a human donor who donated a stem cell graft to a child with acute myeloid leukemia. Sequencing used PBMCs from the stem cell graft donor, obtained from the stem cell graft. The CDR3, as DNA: TGCAGTGCCGAGCTCCACAACACTGAAGCTTTCTTT. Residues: CSAELHNTEAFF.